The next 29 T cell receptor beta chains were all read from a single sample in a study of breast tumors, draining lymph nodes, adjacent tissues. A single record per CDR3 protein comes from TCRdb applying MiXCR to the multiplex PCR reads. Among 270,000 or so distinct CDR3 sequences listed, 30% to 35% were seen once. Breast cancer patients provided tissue from their axillary draining lymph nodes. The sample taken for sequencing was axillary lymph node tissue. The receptors derive from a female donor with breast cancer. Some clones in this sample may be carry-over from other donors' samples.

The count of this clonotype is one. The chain uses TRBV7-2 and TRBJ2-3, with TRBD1 matching 7 bases. This CDR3 is built from 14 residues. With V trimmed by 5 bases and J by 4 bases, 6 bases remained unmatched. CDR1 SGHTA and CDR2 FQGNSA come from the germline V gene. The CDR3 bases are TGTGCCAGCAGCCCCCGCACAGGGGCAGATACGCAGTATTTT. Encoded protein: CASSPRTGADTQYF.

The table lists this clonotype with many counts. The V call is TRBV7-9, the J call TRBJ1-4, with D possibly being TRBD1 (6 bases). Germline V CDR1 and CDR2: SEHNR, FQNEAQ (reference sequence). The CDR3 length is 13 residues. V was clipped by 0 bases and J by 11 bases, with 10 bases between them. The CDR3 DNA reads as TGTGCCAGCAGCTTAGCGCAGGGGTTGAAACTGTTTTTT. Translated: CASSLAQGLKLFF.

This clonotype was recorded many times. The J gene is TRBJ2-5, the V gene TRBV11-1; D possibly corresponds to TRBD2 (6 bases). V lost 5 bases, J lost 3 bases, and 10 bases lay in between. This CDR3 is 13 amino acids long. The V gene's germline CDR1 is SGHAT and CDR2 FQDESV (reference sequence). CDR3 nucleotides: TGTGCCAGCAGCCGTCCTAGCGAAGAGACCCAGTACTTC. Protein: CASSRPSEETQYF.

Comment on this clonotype: Given a much more abundant clone one base away, this may be a read error. The chain joins TRBV9 to TRBJ2-7; D might be TRBD1 or TRBD2, each matching 5 bases. This CDR3 is 16 amino acids long. Germline V gene data show CDR1 as SGDLS and CDR2 as YYNGEE. Trimming pared 4 bases from V and 2 bases from J, leaving 19 bases between. This chain's CDR3 is CASSRRGPTGPYEQYF. DNA of the CDR3: TGTGCCAGCAGCCGACGCGGGCCCACGGGACCCTACGAGCAGTACTTC.

A note on this clonotype: A much larger clonotype is one base distant, so this may be a read error. The V and J genes are TRBV30 and TRBJ2-7; D is undetermined. The CDR3 length is 11 residues. The germline V gene has CDR1 GTSNPN and CDR2 SVGIG (reference sequence). The CDR3 DNA is TGTGCCTGGAGTAGGAACTACGAGCGGTACTTC. As protein: CAWSRNYERYF.

This clonotype appeared many times. The chain recombines TRBV7-6 with TRBJ2-7; tentatively, D is TRBD1 (6 bases). CDR3 length: 13 amino acids. CDR1 and CDR2 from the germline V gene are SGHVS and FNYEAQ. The germline V and J ends were trimmed by 2 bases and 5 bases, with 10 bases remaining between them. CDR3 loop: CASSLSGVHEQYF. As DNA, the CDR3 is TGTGCCAGCAGCTTATCAGGGGTCCACGAGCAGTACTTC.

This clonotype was observed many times. J is TRBJ1-6 and V is TRBV7-2; 7 nucleotides agree with TRBD1. The CDR3 consists of 13 residues. V was pared by 5 bases and J by 9 bases, with 4 bases of the junction left unmatched. CDR1 and CDR2 (germline): SGHTA, FQGNSA. As DNA, the CDR3 is TGTGCCAGCAGCGTATACAGGGGTTCACCCCTCCACTTT. This codes for CASSVYRGSPLHF.

Concerning this clonotype: A clone one base away is much larger, so this may be a read error. This likely comes from a read error, as the CDR3 has no conserved phenylalanine or tryptophan at its end. The V call is TRBV14, the J call TRBJ1-2; D is possibly TRBD1 (5 bases). Germline V gives CDR1 SGHDN, CDR2 FVKESK. This CDR3 is built from 13 residues. Trimming removed 0 bases from V and 7 bases from J, with 9 bases in between. The CDR3 loop reads CASSQDRVGGYTS. The DNA of the CDR3 is TGTGCCAGCAGCCAAGACAGGGTCGGTGGCTACACCTCC.

The chain employs TRBV6-9 and TRBJ2-4, with D perhaps matching TRBD2 (6 bases). CDR3 length: 16 amino acids. V was clipped by 7 bases and J by 1 base, with 17 bases between them. From germline, CDR1 is MNHGY and CDR2 SVAAGI. As DNA, the CDR3 is TGTGCCAGCACTATTCTGGGAGGTCCGGCCAAAAACATTCAGTACTTC. Residues: CASTILGGPAKNIQYF.

The CDR3 DNA reads as TGTGCCAGCAACCACCTCGGACAGGGCCGAAGGAATGAGCAGTTCTTC. Translated, it gives CASNHLGQGRRNEQFF. The chain combines TRBV6-5 with TRBJ2-1, with 8 nucleotides matching TRBD1. CDR3 length equals 16 residues. Losses at the gene ends were 7 bases for V and 7 bases for J; bases not matched to a gene: 15. Germline V lookup: CDR1 MNHEY, CDR2 SVGAGI.

This clonotype appeared a few times. A read error is possible here, since a much larger clone lies one base away. The gene calls are TRBV20-1 and TRBJ2-1, with D tentatively TRBD1 or TRBD2 (5 bases each). The CDR3 is 14 residues long. Germline V gene sequence: CDR1 DFQATT, CDR2 SNEGSKA (reference sequence). CDR3 residues: CSSYGTLSSTEQFF. CDR3 coding DNA: TGCAGCAGTTACGGGACGCTCTCTAGCACTGAGCAGTTCTTC.

This clonotype showed up many times. CDR3 in amino acids: CAWSPSREQYF. The CDR3 nucleotides are TGTGCCTGGAGTCCCTCCCGCGAGCAGTACTTC. The chain recombines TRBV30 with TRBJ2-7; D gene ambiguous. V was trimmed by 2 bases and J by 6 bases, leaving 8 bases between them. Germline-derived CDR1 and CDR2 are GTSNPN and SVGIG (reference sequence). This CDR3 spans 11 amino acids. Filled out from reference TRBV30 and TRBJ2-7, the complete variable domain reads SQTIHQWPATLVQPVGSPLSLECTVEGTSNPNLYWYRQAAGRGLQLLFYSVGIGQISSEVPQNLSASRPQDRQFILSSKKLLLSDSGFYLCAWSPSREQYFGPGTRLTVT.

This clonotype was recorded at least ten times. The gene calls are TRBV20-1 and TRBJ2-1, with 8 bases that match TRBD2. With 1 base clipped from V and 3 bases from J, the junction kept 11 bases outside the gene matches. From germline, CDR1 is DFQATT and CDR2 SNEGSKA (reference sequence). This CDR3 has 17 amino acids. CDR3 protein: CSARGGGAGVVYNEQFF. In DNA form, the CDR3 reads TGCAGTGCTAGAGGTGGTGGAGCGGGAGTTGTCTACAATGAGCAGTTCTTC.

This clonotype was seen ten or more times. The chain has TRBV20-1 and TRBJ2-5, with 12 bases lining up with TRBD2. The germline gives CDR1 DFQATT, CDR2 SNEGSKA (reference sequence). V lost 1 base to trimming and J lost 0 bases; unmatched junction nucleotides: 0. CDR3 length: 15 residues. The CDR3 bases are TGCAGTGCTAGAGGGACTAGCGGGAACCAAGAGACCCAGTACTTC. It codes for CSARGTSGNQETQYF.

This clonotype was found a few times. Possible read error: a much larger clone is one base away. V and J are TRBV2 and TRBJ1-4, with 10 bases fitting TRBD1. The CDR3 loop spans 14 amino acids. Trimming cost V 10 bases and J 8 bases; bases outside gene matches: 10. Germline CDR1 reads SNHLY; CDR2 reads FYNNEI. CDR3 region: CANRRQGAGEKLFF. The CDR3 DNA sequence: TGTGCCAACAGAAGACAGGGGGCCGGCGAAAAACTGTTTTTT.

This clonotype was counted ten times or more. The J gene is TRBJ2-7, the V gene TRBV20-1; the match to TRBD1 covers 9 bases. Germline V gene sequence: CDR1 DFQATT, CDR2 SNEGSKA (reference sequence). The CDR3 consists of 13 residues. The ends lost 6 bases at V and 0 bases at J; junction bases unmatched: 3. CDR3 in amino acids: CSASTGGSYEQYF. DNA for the CDR3: TGCAGTGCCTCGACAGGGGGCTCCTACGAGCAGTACTTC.

This clonotype was recorded a few times. This clone may be a read error of a much larger clone one base away. The gene calls are TRBV20-1 and TRBJ2-7, with 9 bases fitting TRBD2. The CDR3 totals 15 residues. The J segment lost 6 bases and the V segment lost 2 bases, leaving 11 bases of the junction unmatched. The germline gives CDR1 DFQATT, CDR2 SNEGSKA (reference sequence). The CDR3 sequence is CSARFPGLARCEQYF. In DNA, the CDR3 is TGCAGTGCTAGATTCCCGGGACTAGCTCGTTGCGAGCAGTACTTC.

There are many counts of this clonotype. The CDR3 DNA reads TGTGCCAGCGCCCGTGGAACTAGCGGGAGGCAAGAGACCCAGTACTTC. Amino acid sequence: CASARGTSGRQETQYF. J is TRBJ2-5 and V is TRBV11-3; 12 bases match TRBD2. After removal of 8 bases from V and 2 bases from J, the junction contained 9 bases not matched to a gene. The germline V gene encodes CDR1 SGHNT and CDR2 YENEEA. The CDR3 loop spans 16 amino acids.

About this clonotype: A much larger clone differs by one base, so this may be a read error. The rearrangement uses TRBV9 and TRBJ2-1; D is undetermined. The CDR3 loop spans 13 amino acids. The germline V gene encodes CDR1 SGDLS and CDR2 YYNGEE. V lost 4 bases and J lost 5, with 10 bases in between. CDR3 nucleotides: TGTGCCAGCAGCATACAAAATAACAATGAGCAGTTCTTC. It is translated as CASSIQNNNEQFF.

This clonotype was counted only a few times. This chain joins TRBV20-1 and TRBJ1-1, with 7 bases that match TRBD1. The CDR3 is 14 residues long. V gave up 6 bases and J gave up 3 bases; unmatched junction bases: 10. Looked up from germline, CDR1 is DFQATT and CDR2 is SNEGSKA (reference sequence). The CDR3, as DNA: TGCAGTGCAAACAGACAGGGTAGGGACACTGAAGCTTTCTTT. It yields the protein CSANRQGRDTEAFF.

This clonotype was detected many times. The J gene is TRBJ2-3, the V gene TRBV12-3 or TRBV12-4; tentatively, D is TRBD1 (6 bases). This CDR3 has 13 residues. Trimming stripped 2 bases from V and 10 bases from J, with 13 bases between. Written as DNA, the CDR3 is TGTGCCAGCAGTTTATCCACAGGGCTGGCGCAGTATTTT. This sequence encodes CASSLSTGLAQYF.

This clonotype was counted ten times or more. A junction end diverges from the germline sequence, so it may reflect a read error. This rearrangement joins TRBV7-9 to TRBJ1-6; D unresolved. The length of the CDR3 is 16 residues. The germline V gene encodes CDR1 SEHNR and CDR2 FQNEAQ (reference sequence). CDR3 region: CASSAAGGTYNSPFHF. CDR3 nucleotide sequence: TGTGCCAGCAGCGCCGCGGGCGGAACCTATAATTCACCCTTCCACTTT.

V usage is TRBV6-2 or TRBV6-3 and J usage is TRBJ2-1; D is perhaps TRBD2 (6 bases). The germline gives CDR1 MNHEY, CDR2 SVGEGT. Trimming left V 6 bases short and J 2 bases short, with 20 bases between. The CDR3 spans 17 residues. CDR3: CASRQKTGLTTYNEQFF. CDR3 DNA sequence: TGTGCCAGCAGGCAAAAAACTGGACTAACGACCTACAATGAGCAGTTCTTC.

A word on this clonotype: A much larger clone is a single base away; this may be a read error. The gene calls are TRBV5-4 and TRBJ1-4; the D is unclear. CDR1 and CDR2 from the germline V gene are SGHNT and YYREEE (reference sequence). The CDR3 spans 12 residues. Trimming cost V 0 bases and J 11 bases, with 8 bases left between them. The CDR3 DNA sequence: TGTGCCAGCAGCTTGGAGGGCGATAAACTGTTTTTT. Encoded protein: CASSLEGDKLFF. Drawing the rest from reference TRBV5-4 and TRBJ1-4, the complete variable domain is ETGVTQSPTHLIKTRGQQVTLRCSSQSGHNTVSWYQQALGQGPQFIFQYYREEENGRGNFPPRFSGLQFPNYSSELNVNALELDDSALYLCASSLEGDKLFFGSGTQLSVL.

The sample holds many counts of this clonotype. The chain links TRBV12-3 or TRBV12-4 to TRBJ2-5; a possible D gene is TRBD1 (5 bases). Trimming took 2 bases from V and 4 from J, leaving 14 bases between them. CDR3 length: 15 amino acids. CDR3 sequence (DNA): TGTGCCAGCAGTTTAATGGCAGGGATTATAGAGACCCAGTACTTC. The encoded protein is CASSLMAGIIETQYF.

As for this clonotype: A read error may explain this, as a much larger clone is one base away. Here the CDR3 omits its conserved ending phenylalanine or tryptophan, so a read error is the likely source. The chain combines TRBV5-6 with TRBJ2-2, with a possible D match to TRBD2 (5 bases). The germline V gene encodes CDR1 SGHDT and CDR2 YYEEEE. V lost 5 bases and J lost 5, with 10 bases in between. The CDR3 spans 13 residues. The CDR3 sequence is CASRSSRTGELFS. In DNA, the CDR3 is TGTGCCAGCAGGTCTAGCAGGACCGGGGAGCTGTTTTCT.

In this sample, this clonotype turned up a few times. The chain is built from TRBV12-3 or TRBV12-4 and TRBJ2-1; D remains ambiguous. V shed 3 bases and J shed 1 base, with 10 bases lying between them. This CDR3 has 15 amino acids. The CDR3 protein is CASSFSSLSYNEQFF. The CDR3 DNA follows: TGTGCCAGCAGTTTCTCCTCTTTATCCTACAATGAGCAGTTCTTC.

This clonotype was picked up a small number of times. The chain joins TRBV6-2 or TRBV6-3 to TRBJ2-2; 9 bases agree with TRBD2. V lost 3 bases, J lost 1 base, and 6 bases stayed unmatched. The CDR3 spans 17 residues. Germline values: CDR1 MNHEY, CDR2 SVGEGT. The CDR3 bases are TGTGCCAGCAGTTATTTAGCTAGCGGGAAGAACACCGGGGAGCTGTTTTTT. Encoded protein: CASSYLASGKNTGELFF.

This clonotype was detected many times. The chain combines TRBV3-1 with TRBJ1-2; D is unclear. CDR3 length equals 14 residues. Trimming left V 1 base short and J 4 bases short, with 10 bases between. CDR1 is LGHDT and CDR2 is YNNKEL in the germline V gene (reference sequence). The DNA of the CDR3 is TGTGCCAGCAGCCAAGTTGATTCCGGCTATGGCTACACCTTC. Its protein product is CASSQVDSGYGYTF. Drawing the rest from reference TRBV3-1 and TRBJ1-2, the complete variable domain is DTAVSQTPKYLVTQMGNDKSIKCEQNLGHDTMYWYKQDSKKFLKIMFSYNNKELIINETVPNRFSPKSPDKAHLNLHINSLELGDSAVYFCASSQVDSGYGYTFGSGTRLTVV.